This T cell receptor (beta chain) was sequenced in a study of immune evolution from preneoplasia to lung adenocarcinoma. General study findings and limits: Later-stage lesions appeared to have more T cells, more diversity, less clonality. Normal lung had the highest top T cell clone frequencies.

The data were produced by immunoSEQ multiplex PCR, yet TCRdb's version contains in-frame clones alone and is incomplete. The sample records 20,000 to 30,000 clones, roughly 70% being singletons. Comments on this clone: Antigen specificity is unknown.

The length of the CDR3 is 14 residues. V was trimmed by 3 bases and J by 5 bases, leaving 11 bases between them. Germline V gene sequence: CDR1 MDHEN, CDR2 SYDVKM. What was sequenced was FFPE invasive lung adenocarcinoma tissue. This TCR was recovered from a person aged 55 to 69 with invasive lung adenocarcinoma. Some clones in this sample may be carry-over from other donors' samples. This rearrangement joins TRBV28 to TRBJ1-5; D may be TRBD1 (5 bases). In DNA, the CDR3 is TGTGCCAGCAGTTTGGATGGGGGGGATCAGCCCCAGCATTTT. Amino acid sequence: CASSLDGGDQPQHF.